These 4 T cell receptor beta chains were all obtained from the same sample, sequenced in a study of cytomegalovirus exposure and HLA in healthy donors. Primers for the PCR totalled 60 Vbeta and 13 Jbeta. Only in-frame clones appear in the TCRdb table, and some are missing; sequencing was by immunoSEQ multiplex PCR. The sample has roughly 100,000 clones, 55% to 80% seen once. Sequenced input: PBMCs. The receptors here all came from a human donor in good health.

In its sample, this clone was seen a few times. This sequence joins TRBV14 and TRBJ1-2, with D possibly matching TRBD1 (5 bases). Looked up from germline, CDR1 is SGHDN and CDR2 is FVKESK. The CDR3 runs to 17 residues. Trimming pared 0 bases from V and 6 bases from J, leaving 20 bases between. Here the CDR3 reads CASSQDRAGQDDHGYTF. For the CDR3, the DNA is TGTGCCAGCAGCCAAGATAGGGCGGGGCAGGACGACCATGGCTACACCTTC.

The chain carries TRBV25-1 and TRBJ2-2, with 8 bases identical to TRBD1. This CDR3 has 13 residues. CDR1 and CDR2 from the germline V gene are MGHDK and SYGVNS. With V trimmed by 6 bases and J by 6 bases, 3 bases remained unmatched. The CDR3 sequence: CASSGQGPGELFF. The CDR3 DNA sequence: TGTGCCAGCAGCGGACAGGGCCCCGGGGAGCTGTTTTTT.

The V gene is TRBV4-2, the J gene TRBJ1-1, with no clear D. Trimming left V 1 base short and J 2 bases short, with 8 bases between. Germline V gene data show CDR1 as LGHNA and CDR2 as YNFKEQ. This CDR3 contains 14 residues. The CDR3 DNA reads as TGTGCCAGCAGCCAAGCATTCACTAACACTGAAGCTTTCTTT. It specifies CASSQAFTNTEAFF.

The CDR3 loop reads CASSSNGGPSETQYF. The CDR3 DNA is TGTGCCAGCAGCTCGAACGGGGGGCCCTCTGAGACCCAGTACTTC. The J gene is TRBJ2-5, the V gene TRBV7-8, with a possible D match to TRBD2 (7 bases). There are 15 residues in the CDR3. Looked up from germline, CDR1 is SGHVS and CDR2 is FQNEAQ. Between the trimmed V and J ends, which lost 4 bases and 5 bases, there was a span of 17 bases.